This is a list of T cell receptor beta chains from one sample in a study of early T cells in non-severe SARS-CoV-2 infection. TCRdb reprocessed the 5' RACE reads via MiXCR and lists one record per CDR3 protein. The table records around 70,000 distinct CDR3 sequences, 12% of them present only once. Input material: whole blood. The receptors here all came from an adult who was a healthcare worker with PCR-confirmed SARS-CoV-2 infection or an uninfected control (not recorded which). Both conserved end residues are part of each CDR3.

>TRBJ1-2|TRBV3-1
CASSQGGANYGYTF
>TRBJ2-3|TRBV9
CASNFREDSSTDTQYF
>TRBJ1-6|TRBV7-2
CASSLAGKGESPLHF
>TRBJ2-3|TRBV28
CASSPTDRGTDTQYF
>TRBJ2-3|TRBV7-3
CASSYSGIADTQYF
>TRBJ2-5|TRBV20-1
CSARGSLQETQYF
>TRBJ1-6|TRBV7-9
CAISAGANSPLHF
>TRBJ1-1|TRBV18
CASSPRRLDRMNTEAFF
>TRBJ2-7|TRBV5-6
CASSSPGTGVYEQYF
>TRBJ2-1|TRBV9
CASSVGGRDHSEQFF
>TRBJ1-6|TRBV5-4
CASSSGVQTADNSPLHF
>TRBJ1-1|TRBV6-5
CASSYATGVNTEAFF
>TRBJ2-5|TRBV3-1
CASGGTSAGTQYF
>TRBJ1-5|TRBV29-1
CSVEIPGYQPQHF
>TRBJ1-5|TRBV5-1
CASSPDGNQPQHF
>TRBJ2-7|TRBV12-3/TRBV12-4
CASSLRAGRYEQYF
>TRBJ2-4|TRBV7-8
CASGKRERGDIQYF
>TRBJ2-5|TRBV12-3/TRBV12-4
CASSPVTSLGETQYF
>TRBJ2-7|TRBV3-1
CASSATRYGEQYF
>TRBJ2-1|TRBV19
CASSIDTSPDNEQFF
>TRBJ2-3|TRBV19
CASSIARGHVDTQYF
>TRBJ2-3|TRBV7-9
CASSFSLGVGTSGPLSTDTQYF
>TRBJ2-3|TRBV9
CASSTRDSLTDTQYF
>TRBJ1-6|TRBV9
CASSVLAKTNSPLHF
>TRBJ1-1|TRBV10-3
CAISESIGGRGSPTEAFF
>TRBJ1-1|TRBV7-2
CASSLAPGGTGKGEAFF
>TRBJ2-5|TRBV27
CASPGGLETQYF
>TRBJ2-5|TRBV11-3
CASSLGETRVQETQYF
>TRBJ1-5|TRBV27
CASKKGTAGNQPQHF
>TRBJ1-1|TRBV29-1
CSVGHPGTEAFF
>TRBJ1-1|TRBV12-3/TRBV12-4
CASSLAGVGNTEAFF
>TRBJ1-6|TRBV7-2
CASRLDPSYNSPLHF
>TRBJ2-1|TRBV4-3
CASSQDHLGGAEQFF